The 21 T cell receptor beta chains below all came from one sample that was sequenced in a study of T cells after yellow fever vaccination. In TCRdb, the 5' RACE reads were re-called with MiXCR into one record per CDR3 protein. The sample records 360,000 or so distinct CDR3 sequences, more than 9% being singletons. Specimen: PBMCs, collected on the day of the first yellow fever vaccination. Receptor source: a man aged 18 to 30 who received the YFV17D yellow fever vaccine.

This clonotype was detected a few times. The CDR3 nucleotides are TGTGCCTGGAGTGTTGGGGGGGCCTACACCGGGGAGCTGTTTTTT. Its translation is CAWSVGGAYTGELFF. This chain links TRBV30 with TRBJ2-2; TRBD2 might be the D (7 bases). Germline V gene sequence: CDR1 GTSNPN, CDR2 SVGIG (reference sequence). The V gene lost 0 bases and the J gene lost 3 bases, with 11 bases spanning the gap. This CDR3 region has 15 residues.

In its sample, this clonotype was seen many times. The chain has TRBV5-1 and TRBJ2-3; the D gene is possibly TRBD2 (7 bases). Trimming took 1 base from V and 2 from J, leaving 14 bases between them. The CDR3 totals 16 residues. The germline gives CDR1 SGHRS, CDR2 YFSETQ. CDR3 bases: TGCGCCAGCAGCTTGAGGGTGGGGGGGCCCACAGATACGCAGTATTTT. This encodes CASSLRVGGPTDTQYF. The whole variable domain, remainder taken from reference TRBV5-1 and TRBJ2-3, is KAGVTQTPRYLIKTRGQQVTLSCSPISGHRSVSWYQQTPGQGLQFLFEYFSETQRNKGNFPGRFSGRQFSNSRSEMNVSTLELGDSALYLCASSLRVGGPTDTQYFGPGTRLTVL.

This clonotype was observed a few times. This chain links TRBV12-5 with TRBJ1-2; D perhaps matches TRBD1 (5 bases). Germline values: CDR1 LGHNT, CDR2 FRNRAP. V was pared by 1 base and J by 8 bases, with 17 bases between. The CDR3 extends over 15 amino acids. CDR3 in amino acids: CASGLGTGAREGYTF. The CDR3 DNA follows: TGTGCTAGTGGTTTGGGAACCGGGGCCCGGGAGGGCTACACCTTC.

This clonotype was seen a handful of times. The chain combines TRBV18 with TRBJ1-4; D unclear. The ends were cut back, 1 base at V and 5 bases at J, with 14 bases in the middle. The CDR3 consists of 16 residues. Germline lookup yields CDR1 KGHSH and CDR2 LQKENI. DNA for the CDR3: TGTGCCAGCTCACCACAGCGGTCCCCTGCGAATGAAAAACTGTTTTTT. This gives the protein CASSPQRSPANEKLFF.

This chain links TRBV20-1 with TRBJ2-3; D unresolved. With 3 bases removed from V and 11 bases from J, the gap between germline ends came to 15 bases. The CDR3 is 12 amino acids. Germline values: CDR1 DFQATT, CDR2 SNEGSKA (reference sequence). Here the CDR3 reads CSASGDPQEQYF. The CDR3 nucleotides are TGCAGTGCTAGCGGAGACCCCCAAGAGCAGTATTTT.

This chain joins TRBV4-1 and TRBJ2-1, with D perhaps matching TRBD1 (5 bases). In germline, CDR1 is MGHRA, CDR2 YSYEKL. The V gene lost 0 bases and the J gene lost 14 bases, with 8 bases spanning the gap. The CDR3 consists of 11 residues. The CDR3 sequence is CASSQDRVEFF. The DNA of the CDR3 is TGCGCCAGCAGCCAAGACAGGGTGGAGTTCTTC.

This clonotype turned up a few times. This chain links TRBV4-3 with TRBJ1-4; D remains unclear. In germline, CDR1 is LGHNA, CDR2 YSLEER. The V gene lost 1 base and the J gene lost 4 bases, with 4 bases spanning the gap. The CDR3 length is 13 residues. The CDR3 loop reads CASSQVINEKLFF. CDR3 nucleotides: TGCGCCAGCAGCCAAGTTATTAATGAAAAACTGTTTTTT.

This clonotype was seen more than once but under ten times. The V and J genes are TRBV7-2 and TRBJ1-6; 8 bases map to TRBD1. V shed 5 bases, J shed 4 bases, and the junction held 7 bases outside the gene matches. Germline CDR1 SGHTA, CDR2 FQGNSA. This CDR3 comprises 16 residues. CDR3 residues: CASSATTGAYNSPLHF. The CDR3, as DNA: TGTGCCAGCAGCGCTACGACAGGGGCATATAATTCACCCCTCCACTTT.

The rearrangement uses TRBV9 and TRBJ1-1; TRBD1 matches 7 bases. V shed 3 bases and J 1 base; nucleotides not matched to a gene: 6. Germline CDR1 SGDLS, CDR2 YYNGEE. The CDR3 is made up of 15 amino acids. The CDR3 sequence is CASSGPGGSNTEAFF. The DNA for the CDR3 is TGTGCCAGCAGCGGCCCAGGGGGTTCGAACACTGAAGCTTTCTTT.

This clonotype has ten or more counts. The J gene is TRBJ2-1, the V gene TRBV10-3; tentative D call: TRBD1 (5 bases). Trimming took off 6 bases at V and 7 bases at J, with 10 bases between the two ends. Germline-derived CDR1 and CDR2 are ENHRY and SYGVKD. This CDR3 has 12 residues. The CDR3 bases are TGTGCCATCAGGTCGACAGATAATGAGCAGTTCTTC. It is translated as CAIRSTDNEQFF.

This clonotype has more than one count but fewer than ten. The chain couples TRBV11-3 to TRBJ2-5; D not certain. Per germline, CDR1 SGHNT and CDR2 YENEEA. With 9 bases removed from V and 2 bases from J, the gap between germline ends came to 19 bases. The CDR3 is 15 residues long. CDR3 sequence reads: CARPLGSNAQETQYF. In DNA, the CDR3 is TGTGCCAGGCCTTTAGGCAGCAATGCACAAGAGACCCAGTACTTC.

This clonotype has more than one count but fewer than ten. The rearrangement uses TRBV29-1 and TRBJ2-2; TRBD2 matches at 7 bases. Germline V lookup: CDR1 SQVTM, CDR2 ANQGSEA. The trim removed 5 bases at V and 6 bases at J, leaving 9 bases unmatched. The CDR3 sequence is 14 residues long. The CDR3 region is CSVPDLGGSGELFF. CDR3 in DNA: TGCAGCGTTCCCGATCTCGGGGGGTCCGGGGAGCTGTTTTTT.

This clonotype has a handful of counts. This chain links TRBV20-1 with TRBJ2-7, with unresolved D. The germline gives CDR1 DFQATT, CDR2 SNEGSKA (reference sequence). Trimming took 6 bases from V and 4 from J, leaving 16 bases between them. This CDR3 spans 13 amino acids. The CDR3 protein is CSASPGGRYEQYF. The CDR3 DNA is TGCAGTGCCTCCCCTGGTGGACGATACGAGCAGTACTTC.

This clonotype was picked up many times. The CDR3 DNA follows: TGTGCCAGCAGCCTCCGGAGGGGGACTGAAGCTTTCTTT. This gives the protein CASSLRRGTEAFF. The chain carries TRBV13 and TRBJ1-1; tentatively, D is TRBD1 (6 bases). Germline V gene lookup returns CDR1 PRHDT and CDR2 FYEKMQ (reference sequence). The CDR3 consists of 13 residues. Trimming removed 5 bases at V and 5 bases at J, with 12 bases between.

This clonotype was recorded at least ten times. This chain connects TRBV6-5 to TRBJ2-2; 8 bases align to TRBD2. J lost 4 bases, V lost 4 bases, and 5 bases had no gene match. This CDR3 comprises 15 residues. Germline CDR1 is MNHEY and CDR2 is SVGAGI. As DNA, the CDR3 is TGTGCCAGCAGTTCCACGGGGGGGGTCACCGGGGAGCTGTTTTTT. This gives the protein CASSSTGGVTGELFF.

This clonotype was seen only a few times. The chain carries TRBV4-1 and TRBJ2-3, with 15 bases that match TRBD2. Germline V gene sequence: CDR1 MGHRA, CDR2 YSYEKL. Trimming at V came to 4 bases and at J to 6 bases, leaving 8 bases not matched to a gene. CDR3 size: 17 residues. The CDR3 nucleotides read TGCGCCAGCAGCCCTGGACTAGCGGGGGGGCCGATGGATACGCAGTATTTT. Encoded protein: CASSPGLAGGPMDTQYF.

The chain links TRBV6-5 to TRBJ2-2, with 8 bases identical to TRBD1. The V gene's germline CDR1 is MNHEY and CDR2 SVGAGI. The V and J ends lost 6 bases and 2 bases, in that order; junction bases with no gene match: 8. This CDR3 contains 16 residues. CDR3 nucleotide sequence: TGTGCCAGCAGCTTAAGACAGGGGCCAAACACCGGGGAGCTGTTTTTT. Translated, it gives CASSLRQGPNTGELFF.

This clonotype came up a few times. The V call is TRBV6-6, the J call TRBJ1-1; D is ambiguous. CDR3 length: 11 residues. V dropped 5 bases and J dropped 10 bases, with 11 bases sitting between them. Looked up from germline, CDR1 is MNHNY and CDR2 is SVGAGI (reference sequence). The CDR3, as DNA: TGTGCCAGCAGTCTCGAACTGGTAGCTTTCTTT. Its translation: CASSLELVAFF.

V usage is TRBV20-1 and J usage is TRBJ1-1, with TRBD1 matching 9 bases. Germline V gives CDR1 DFQATT, CDR2 SNEGSKA (reference sequence). This CDR3 region has 20 residues. V gave up 0 bases and J gave up 4 bases; unmatched junction bases: 21. The CDR3 reads CSARDRDRVKNPFGGTEAFF. For the CDR3, the DNA is TGCAGTGCTAGAGACCGGGACAGGGTGAAAAACCCATTTGGGGGCACTGAAGCTTTCTTT.

This chain uses TRBV7-3 with TRBJ2-2, with TRBD2 identical over 11 bases. Per germline, CDR1 SGHTA and CDR2 FQGTGA. The V segment lost 5 bases and the J segment 3 bases; nucleotides outside the gene matches: 8. The length of the CDR3 is 17 residues. The CDR3 sequence is CASSANSGGADTGELFF. DNA for the CDR3: TGTGCCAGCAGCGCCAATAGCGGGGGGGCAGACACCGGGGAGCTGTTTTTT.

This clonotype showed up just a few times. The V and J genes are TRBV7-3 and TRBJ2-3; D unresolved. Germline CDR1 is SGHTA and CDR2 is FQGTGA. The CDR3 sequence is 14 residues long. Trimming stripped 8 bases from V and 4 bases from J, with 16 bases between. This CDR3 is CASSAGRAADTQYF. As DNA, the CDR3 is TGTGCCAGCTCGGCAGGTCGGGCTGCAGATACGCAGTATTTT. The complete variable domain, with remaining parts taken from reference TRBV7-3 and TRBJ2-3, reads GAGVSQTPSNKVTEKGKYVELRCDPISGHTALYWYRQSLGQGPEFLIYFQGTGAADDSGLPNDRFFAVRPEGSVSTLKIQRTERGDSAVYLCASSAGRAADTQYFGPGTRLTVL.